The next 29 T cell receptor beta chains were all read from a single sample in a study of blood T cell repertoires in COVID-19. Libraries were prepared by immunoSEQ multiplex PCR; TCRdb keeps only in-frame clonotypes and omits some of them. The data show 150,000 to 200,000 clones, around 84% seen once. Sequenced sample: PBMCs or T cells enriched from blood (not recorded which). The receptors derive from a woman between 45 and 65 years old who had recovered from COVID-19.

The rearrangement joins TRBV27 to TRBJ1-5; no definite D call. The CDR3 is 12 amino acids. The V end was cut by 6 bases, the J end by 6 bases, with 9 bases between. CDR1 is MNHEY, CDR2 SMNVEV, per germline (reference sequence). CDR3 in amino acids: CASSVPGQPQHF. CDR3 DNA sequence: TGTGCCAGCAGCGTTCCCGGTCAGCCCCAGCATTTT.

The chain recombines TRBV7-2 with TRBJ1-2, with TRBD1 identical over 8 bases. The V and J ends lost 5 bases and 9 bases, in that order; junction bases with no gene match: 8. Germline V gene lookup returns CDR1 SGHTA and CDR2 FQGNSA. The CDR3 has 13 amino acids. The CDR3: CASSPRQGKRYTF. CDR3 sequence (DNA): TGTGCCAGCAGCCCCAGACAGGGGAAGCGCTACACCTTC.

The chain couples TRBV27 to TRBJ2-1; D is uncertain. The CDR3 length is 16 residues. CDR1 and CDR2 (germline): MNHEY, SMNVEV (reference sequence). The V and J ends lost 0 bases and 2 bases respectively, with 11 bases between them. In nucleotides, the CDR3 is TGTGCCAGCAGTTTATCATCAGCGTTAACCTACAATGAGCAGTTCTTC. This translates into CASSLSSALTYNEQFF.

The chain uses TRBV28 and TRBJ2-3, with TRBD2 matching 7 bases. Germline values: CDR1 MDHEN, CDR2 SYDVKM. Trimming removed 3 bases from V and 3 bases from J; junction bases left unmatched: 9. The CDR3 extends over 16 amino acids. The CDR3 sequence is CASSFITREPTDTQYF. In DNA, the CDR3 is TGTGCCAGCAGTTTTATTACGCGGGAGCCTACAGATACGCAGTATTTT.

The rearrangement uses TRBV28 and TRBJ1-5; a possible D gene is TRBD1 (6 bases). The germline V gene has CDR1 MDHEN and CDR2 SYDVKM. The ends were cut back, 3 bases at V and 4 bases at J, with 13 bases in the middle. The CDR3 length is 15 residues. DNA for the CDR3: TGTGCCAGCAGTTTCCAGGGGAAGGCAAATCAGCCCCAGCATTTT. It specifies CASSFQGKANQPQHF.

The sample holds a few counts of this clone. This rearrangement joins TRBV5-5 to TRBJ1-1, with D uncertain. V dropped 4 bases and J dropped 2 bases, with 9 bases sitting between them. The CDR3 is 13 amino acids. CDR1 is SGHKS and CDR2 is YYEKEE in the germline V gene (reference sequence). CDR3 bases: TGTGCCAGCAGCCTCTGGACTAACACTGAAGCTTTCTTT. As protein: CASSLWTNTEAFF.

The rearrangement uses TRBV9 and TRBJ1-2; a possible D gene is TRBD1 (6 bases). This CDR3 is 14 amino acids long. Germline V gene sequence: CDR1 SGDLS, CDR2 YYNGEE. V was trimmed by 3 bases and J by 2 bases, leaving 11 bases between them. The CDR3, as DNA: TGTGCCAGCAGCGGATCAGGGGCGAACTATGGCTACACCTTC. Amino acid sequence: CASSGSGANYGYTF.

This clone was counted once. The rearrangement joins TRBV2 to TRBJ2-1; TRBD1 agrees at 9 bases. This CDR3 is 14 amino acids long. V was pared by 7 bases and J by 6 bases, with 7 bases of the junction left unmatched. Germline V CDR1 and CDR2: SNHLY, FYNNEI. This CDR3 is CASMDRGTFNEQFF. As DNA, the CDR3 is TGTGCCAGCATGGACAGGGGAACCTTCAATGAGCAGTTCTTC.

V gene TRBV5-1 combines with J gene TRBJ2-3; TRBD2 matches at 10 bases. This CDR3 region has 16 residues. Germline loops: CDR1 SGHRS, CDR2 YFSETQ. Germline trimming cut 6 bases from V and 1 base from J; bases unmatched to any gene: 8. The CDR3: CASKSGRAVGTDTQYF. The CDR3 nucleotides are TGCGCCAGCAAGAGCGGGAGGGCCGTCGGCACAGATACGCAGTATTTT.

DNA for the CDR3: TGTGCCAGCAGGGATCGACAGGGAGCCAAAGCTTTCTTT. As protein: CASRDRQGAKAFF. This chain uses TRBV6-5 with TRBJ1-1; 7 nucleotides line up with TRBD1. The CDR3 has 13 residues. Germline CDR1 is MNHEY and CDR2 is SVGAGI. The junction had 10 bases not matched to a gene; V was cut back by 6 bases and J by 9 bases.

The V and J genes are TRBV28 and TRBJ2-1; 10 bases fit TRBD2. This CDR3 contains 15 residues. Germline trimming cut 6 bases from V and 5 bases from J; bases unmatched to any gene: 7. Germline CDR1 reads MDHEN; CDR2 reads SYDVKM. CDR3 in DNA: TGTGCCAGCAGGGCCACTAGCGGGAATAACAATGAGCAGTTCTTC. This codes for CASRATSGNNNEQFF.

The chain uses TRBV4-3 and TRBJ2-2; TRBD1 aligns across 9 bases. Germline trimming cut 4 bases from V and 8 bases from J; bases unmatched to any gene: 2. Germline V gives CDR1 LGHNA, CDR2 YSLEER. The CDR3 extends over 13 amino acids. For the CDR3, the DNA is TGCGCCAGCAGCCCACAGGGGGCTGGGGAGCTGTTTTTT. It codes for CASSPQGAGELFF.

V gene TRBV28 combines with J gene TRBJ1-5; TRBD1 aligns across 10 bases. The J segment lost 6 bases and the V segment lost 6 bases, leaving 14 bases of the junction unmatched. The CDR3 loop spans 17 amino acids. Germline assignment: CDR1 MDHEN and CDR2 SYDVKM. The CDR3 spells CASSLTFGTGASQPQHF. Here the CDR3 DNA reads TGTGCCAGCAGCCTGACCTTCGGGACAGGGGCGTCTCAGCCCCAGCATTTT.

The CDR3 here is CASSLQAGGITGELFF. The CDR3 DNA reads TGTGCCAGCAGCCTACAGGCAGGTGGTATCACCGGGGAGCTGTTTTTT. This chain joins TRBV7-6 and TRBJ2-2, with D possibly TRBD1 on 5 matching bases. CDR1 is SGHVS, CDR2 FNYEAQ, per germline. The CDR3 spans 16 residues. Deletions cut 5 bases from V and 4 bases from J, with 17 bases between. The full variable domain, its missing parts supplied by reference TRBV7-6 and TRBJ2-2, is GAGVSQSPRYKVTKRGQDVALRCDPISGHVSLYWYRQALGQGPEFLTYFNYEAQQDKSGLPNDRFSAERPEGSISTLTIQRTEQRDSAMYRCASSLQAGGITGELFFGEGSRLTVL.

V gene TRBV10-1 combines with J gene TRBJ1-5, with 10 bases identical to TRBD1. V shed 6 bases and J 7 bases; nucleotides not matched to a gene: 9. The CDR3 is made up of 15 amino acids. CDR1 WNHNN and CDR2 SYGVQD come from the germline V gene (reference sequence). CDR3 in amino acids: CASSQDRGFLQPQHF. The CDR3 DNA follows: TGCGCCAGCAGCCAGGACAGGGGGTTCCTACAGCCCCAGCATTTT.

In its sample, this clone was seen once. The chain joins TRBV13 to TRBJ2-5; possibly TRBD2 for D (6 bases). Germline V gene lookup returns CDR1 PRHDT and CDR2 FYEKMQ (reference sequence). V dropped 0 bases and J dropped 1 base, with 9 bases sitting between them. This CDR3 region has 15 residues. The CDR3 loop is CASSLGRLGQETQYF. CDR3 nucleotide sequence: TGTGCCAGCAGCTTAGGTCGACTAGGCCAAGAGACCCAGTACTTC.

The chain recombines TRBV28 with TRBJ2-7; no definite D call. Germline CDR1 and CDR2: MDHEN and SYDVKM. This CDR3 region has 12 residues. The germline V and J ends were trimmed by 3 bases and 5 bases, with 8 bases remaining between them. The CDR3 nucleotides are TGTGCCAGCAGTTTGAGGCAAAACGAGCAGTACTTC. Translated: CASSLRQNEQYF.

The chain's CDR3 is CASSYQTRETQYF. The CDR3 nucleotides read TGTGCCAGCAGTTATCAGACACGGGAGACCCAGTACTTC. This chain joins TRBV6-6 and TRBJ2-5; no definite D call. V gave up 3 bases and J gave up 5 bases, with 10 bases separating them. Germline V CDR1 and CDR2: MNHNY, SVGAGI (reference sequence). This CDR3 contains 13 residues.

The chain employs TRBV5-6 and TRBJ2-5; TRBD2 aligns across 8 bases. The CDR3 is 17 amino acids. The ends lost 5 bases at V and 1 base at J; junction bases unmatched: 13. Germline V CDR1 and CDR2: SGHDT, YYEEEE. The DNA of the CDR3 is TGTGCCAGCAGTCACGAGGGAGCGGGGGACTTCCAAGAGACCCAGTACTTC. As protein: CASSHEGAGDFQETQYF.

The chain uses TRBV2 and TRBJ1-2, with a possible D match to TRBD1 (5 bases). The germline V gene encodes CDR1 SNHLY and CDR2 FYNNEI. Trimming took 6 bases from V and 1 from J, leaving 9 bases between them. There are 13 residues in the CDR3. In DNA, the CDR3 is TGTGCCAGCAGACCCGACAGTAACTATGGCTACACCTTC. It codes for CASRPDSNYGYTF.

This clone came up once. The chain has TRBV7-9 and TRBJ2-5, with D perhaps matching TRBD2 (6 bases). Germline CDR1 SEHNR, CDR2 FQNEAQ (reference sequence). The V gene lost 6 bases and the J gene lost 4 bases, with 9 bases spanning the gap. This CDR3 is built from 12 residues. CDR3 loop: CASRGGVETQYF. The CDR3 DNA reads TGTGCCAGCAGGGGAGGCGTAGAGACCCAGTACTTC. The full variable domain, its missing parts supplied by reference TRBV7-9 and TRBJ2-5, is DTGVSQNPRHKITKRGQNVTFRCDPISEHNRLYWYRQTLGQGPEFLTYFQNEAQLEKSRLLSDRFSAERPKGSFSTLEIQRTEQGDSAMYLCASRGGVETQYFGPGTRLLVL.

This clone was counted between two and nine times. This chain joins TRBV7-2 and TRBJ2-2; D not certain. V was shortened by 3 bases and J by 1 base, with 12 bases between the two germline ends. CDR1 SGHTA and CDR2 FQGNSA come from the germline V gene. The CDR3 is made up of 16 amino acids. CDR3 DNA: TGTGCCAGCAGCTTTAAAGGAGTGGGGAACACCGGGGAGCTGTTTTTT. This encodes CASSFKGVGNTGELFF.

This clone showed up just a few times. The CDR3 loop reads CASSPGQGARANEKLFF. CDR3 DNA sequence: TGTGCCAGCAGCCCCGGACAGGGGGCGAGGGCTAATGAAAAACTGTTTTTT. The rearrangement links TRBV9 to TRBJ1-4, with 11 bases aligning to TRBD1. The CDR3 covers 17 residues. In germline, CDR1 is SGDLS, CDR2 YYNGEE. V gave up 4 bases and J gave up 3 bases; unmatched junction bases: 8. The complete variable domain, with remaining parts taken from reference TRBV9 and TRBJ1-4, reads DSGVTQTPKHLITATGQRVTLRCSPRSGDLSVYWYQQSLDQGLQFLIQYYNGEERAKGNILERFSAQQFPDLHSELNLSSLELGDSALYFCASSPGQGARANEKLFFGSGTQLSVL.

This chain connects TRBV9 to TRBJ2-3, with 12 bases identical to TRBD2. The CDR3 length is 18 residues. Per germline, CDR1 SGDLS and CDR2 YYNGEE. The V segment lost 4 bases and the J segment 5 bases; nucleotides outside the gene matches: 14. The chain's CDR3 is CASSLALAGGPGRDTQYF. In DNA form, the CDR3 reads TGTGCCAGCAGCTTAGCCCTAGCGGGGGGGCCTGGGAGAGATACGCAGTATTTT.

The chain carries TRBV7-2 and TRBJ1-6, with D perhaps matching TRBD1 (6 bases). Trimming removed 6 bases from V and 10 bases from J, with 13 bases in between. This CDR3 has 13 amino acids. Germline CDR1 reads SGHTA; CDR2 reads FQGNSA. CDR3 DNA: TGTGCCAGCAGGCAGGGGATGGGATCACCCCTCCACTTT. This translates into CASRQGMGSPLHF. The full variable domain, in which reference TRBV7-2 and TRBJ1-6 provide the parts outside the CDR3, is GAGVSQSPSNKVTEKGKDVELRCDPISGHTALYWYRQSLGQGLEFLIYFQGNSAPDKSGLPSDRFSAERTGGSVSTLTIQRTQQEDSAVYLCASRQGMGSPLHFGNGTRLTVT.

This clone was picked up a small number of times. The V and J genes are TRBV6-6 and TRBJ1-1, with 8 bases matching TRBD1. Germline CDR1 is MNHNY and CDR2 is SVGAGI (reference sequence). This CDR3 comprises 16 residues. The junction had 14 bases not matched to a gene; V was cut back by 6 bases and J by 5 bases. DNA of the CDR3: TGTGCCAGCAGAGATTCCCTCCAGGGGGCACGGACTGAAGCTTTCTTT. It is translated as CASRDSLQGARTEAFF.

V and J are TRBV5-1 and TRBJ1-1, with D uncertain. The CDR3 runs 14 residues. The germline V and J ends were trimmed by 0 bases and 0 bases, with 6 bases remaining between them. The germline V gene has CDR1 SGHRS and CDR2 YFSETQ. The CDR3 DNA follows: TGCGCCAGCAGCTTGGCAGGCATGAACACTGAAGCTTTCTTT. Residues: CASSLAGMNTEAFF. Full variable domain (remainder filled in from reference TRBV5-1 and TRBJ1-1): KAGVTQTPRYLIKTRGQQVTLSCSPISGHRSVSWYQQTPGQGLQFLFEYFSETQRNKGNFPGRFSGRQFSNSRSEMNVSTLELGDSALYLCASSLAGMNTEAFFGQGTRLTVV.

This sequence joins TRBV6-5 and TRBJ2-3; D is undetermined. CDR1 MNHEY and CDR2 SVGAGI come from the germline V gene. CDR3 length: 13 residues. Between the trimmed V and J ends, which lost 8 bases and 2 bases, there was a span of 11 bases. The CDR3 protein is CASQLTDTDTQYF. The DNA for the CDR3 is TGTGCCAGCCAGCTAACAGACACAGATACGCAGTATTTT.

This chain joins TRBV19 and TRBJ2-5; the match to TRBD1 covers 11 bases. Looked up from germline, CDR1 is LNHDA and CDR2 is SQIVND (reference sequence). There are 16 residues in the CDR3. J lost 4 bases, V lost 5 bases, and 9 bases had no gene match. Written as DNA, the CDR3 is TGTGCCAGTAGTGCCCGGGACAGGGGGAAAGGAGAGACCCAGTACTTC. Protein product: CASSARDRGKGETQYF.